This T cell receptor beta chain appears in the sequencing data of a study of blood T cell repertoires in COVID-19. Adults between roughly 18 and 89 years of age took part from 24 US areas. What the recovered Cohort 3 donors had was two negative PCRs, clearance, or symptom resolution. With V trimmed by 6 bases and J by 4 bases, 3 bases remained unmatched. This CDR3 has 13 amino acids. CDR1 MNHEY and CDR2 SVGAGI come from the germline V gene. TCRdb keeps only in-frame clones here, not all; method: immunoSEQ multiplex PCR. The sample lists more than 150,000 clones, over 70% seen once, with over 10% in the top ten.

The clonotype originates from a woman aged 60-75 years who had recovered from COVID-19. The sequenced sample was PBMCs or T cells enriched from blood (not recorded which). The chain joins TRBV6-5 to TRBJ2-3; 8 nucleotides align to TRBD2. CDR3 amino acids: CASRPSGSDTQYF. The CDR3, as DNA: TGTGCCAGCAGACCTAGCGGGTCAGATACGCAGTATTTT.